The 20 T cell receptor beta chains given below trace back to one sample, sequenced in a study of breast tumors, draining lymph nodes, adjacent tissues. Axillary draining lymph nodes of breast cancer patients supplied the node samples. From the multiplex PCR reads, TCRdb called clonotypes with MiXCR, one entry per CDR3 protein. The table includes approximately 150,000 distinct CDR3 sequences, less than 35% detected once. The sequenced sample was axillary lymph node tissue. The receptors come from a female donor with breast cancer. Some clones in this sample may be carry-over from other donors' samples.

This clonotype came up many times. This rearrangement joins TRBV18 to TRBJ1-5; no clear D gene. V shed 4 bases and J shed 2 bases, with 12 bases lying between them. Germline loops: CDR1 KGHSH, CDR2 LQKENI. This CDR3 contains 15 residues. The CDR3 here is CASSLGPERNQPQHF. The CDR3 DNA sequence: TGTGCCAGCTCACTGGGTCCAGAACGCAATCAGCCCCAGCATTTT.

The V and J genes are TRBV5-1 and TRBJ1-1; D is unresolved. Germline values: CDR1 SGHRS, CDR2 YFSETQ. This CDR3 spans 13 amino acids. The V gene lost 3 bases and the J gene lost 3 bases, with 9 bases spanning the gap. CDR3 sequence (DNA): TGCGCCAGCAGCTACGACGGGGACACTGAAGCTTTCTTT. Its translation is CASSYDGDTEAFF.

Many counts were recorded for this clonotype. The rearrangement joins TRBV3-1 to TRBJ1-2; TRBD1 is a possible D gene (5 bases). V shed 4 bases and J shed 8 bases, with 17 bases lying between them. CDR3 length equals 14 residues. CDR1 and CDR2 (germline): LGHDT, YNNKEL (reference sequence). CDR3 protein: CASSPYQRGEGYTF. The CDR3 nucleotides are TGTGCCAGCAGCCCATACCAGAGGGGTGAAGGCTACACCTTC. Using reference TRBV3-1 and TRBJ1-2 for the parts outside the CDR3, the full variable domain is DTAVSQTPKYLVTQMGNDKSIKCEQNLGHDTMYWYKQDSKKFLKIMFSYNNKELIINETVPNRFSPKSPDKAHLNLHINSLELGDSAVYFCASSPYQRGEGYTFGSGTRLTVV.

V and J are TRBV5-1 and TRBJ1-1; D might be TRBD1 (5 bases). This CDR3 has 14 amino acids. Germline lookup yields CDR1 SGHRS and CDR2 YFSETQ. Trimming stripped 4 bases from V and 5 bases from J, with 15 bases between. The CDR3 protein is CASSRDGGGTEAFF. The DNA for the CDR3 is TGCGCCAGCAGCAGGGACGGGGGGGGGACTGAAGCTTTCTTT.

The chain combines TRBV28 with TRBJ1-2, with 8 nucleotides matching TRBD1. V gave up 5 bases and J gave up 4 bases; unmatched junction bases: 6. CDR3 size: 14 residues. Per germline, CDR1 MDHEN and CDR2 SYDVKM. The CDR3: CASSPDRGSYGYTF. CDR3 coding DNA: TGTGCCAGCAGTCCCGACAGGGGTTCCTATGGCTACACCTTC.

This clonotype was observed at least ten times. The chain couples TRBV6-5 to TRBJ2-3; D possibly matches TRBD1 or TRBD2 (6 bases each). Germline V lookup: CDR1 MNHEY, CDR2 SVGAGI. Trimming pared 5 bases from V and 3 bases from J, leaving 15 bases between. The CDR3 loop spans 15 amino acids. The CDR3 loop is CASSHRDWGTDTQYF. Here the CDR3 DNA reads TGTGCCAGCAGTCACAGGGACTGGGGGACAGATACGCAGTATTTT.

The sample holds many counts of this clonotype. This chain connects TRBV5-5 to TRBJ1-5, with a possible D match to TRBD1 (5 bases). Trimming stripped 0 bases from V and 0 bases from J, with 16 bases between. The CDR3 totals 18 residues. Per the germline V gene, CDR1 is SGHKS and CDR2 is YYEKEE (reference sequence). The CDR3 DNA is TGTGCCAGCAGCTTGGGAGGCGGTCGGGGGGATAGCAATCAGCCCCAGCATTTT. It yields the protein CASSLGGGRGDSNQPQHF.

To note about this clonotype: A single base separates this from a much larger clone, so it may be a read error. The chain links TRBV7-9 to TRBJ2-4, with D possibly matching TRBD2 (5 bases). There are 14 residues in the CDR3. Looked up from germline, CDR1 is SEHNR and CDR2 is FQNEAQ (reference sequence). CDR3 DNA: TGTGCCAGCACCCCTCGGGAAGCCAAAAACACTCAGTACTTC. The encoded protein is CASTPREAKNTQYF.

This clonotype was observed at least ten times. The rearrangement links TRBV6-6 to TRBJ1-5; D uncertain. CDR3 length: 13 residues. V dropped 0 bases and J dropped 6 bases, with 6 bases sitting between them. Germline V lookup: CDR1 MNHNY, CDR2 SVGAGI (reference sequence). The CDR3 is CASSYSTSQPQHF. The CDR3 DNA follows: TGTGCCAGCAGTTACTCTACATCTCAGCCCCAGCATTTT.

This clonotype was found many times. The chain is built from TRBV5-8 and TRBJ1-2; D possibly corresponds to TRBD1 (6 bases). This CDR3 has 14 residues. V lost 3 bases and J 13 bases, leaving 22 bases between the germline ends. Germline CDR1 SGHTS, CDR2 YDEGEE. CDR3 sequence: CASSWYTGSTTGTF. The CDR3 nucleotides are TGTGCCAGCAGCTGGTACACAGGGTCTACCACTGGCACCTTC.

A word on this clonotype: Its ends do not fully match the called genes, so a read error is possible. V and J are TRBV9 and TRBJ2-1; D not certain. CDR1 is SGDLS, CDR2 YYNGEE, per germline. This CDR3 contains 15 residues. The CDR3 here is CASSPDPTSCNEQFF. The CDR3 DNA is TGTGCTAGCAGCCCCGACCCTACCTCCTGCAATGAGCAGTTCTTC. The full variable domain, its missing parts supplied by reference TRBV9 and TRBJ2-1, is DSGVTQTPKHLITATGQRVTLRCSPRSGDLSVYWYQQSLDQGLQFLIQYYNGEERAKGNILERFSAQQFPDLHSELNLSSLELGDSALYFCASSPDPTSCNEQFFGPGTRLTVL.

This clonotype was picked up many times. The V and J genes are TRBV28 and TRBJ2-6; no definite D call. V was shortened by 5 bases and J by 0 bases, with 11 bases between the two germline ends. The CDR3 spans 16 residues. CDR1 and CDR2 (germline): MDHEN, SYDVKM. CDR3 sequence (DNA): TGTGCCAGCAGTCCAACAATTAGCTCTGGGGCCAACGTCCTGACTTTC. Its translation is CASSPTISSGANVLTF.

The V and J genes are TRBV20-1 and TRBJ2-5; the match to TRBD2 covers 9 bases. The CDR3 is 16 amino acids. Germline V gives CDR1 DFQATT, CDR2 SNEGSKA (reference sequence). V gave up 0 bases and J gave up 1 base; unmatched junction bases: 6. The CDR3 DNA reads as TGCAGTGCTAGAGATCTGAGACTAGCGGCCCAAGAGACCCAGTACTTC. It yields the protein CSARDLRLAAQETQYF.

This clonotype was seen repeatedly, ten times or more. V is TRBV9 and J is TRBJ2-3; D might be TRBD1 or TRBD2, each matching 5 bases. This CDR3 has 15 residues. V was trimmed by 0 bases and J by 2 bases, leaving 10 bases between them. Germline V lookup: CDR1 SGDLS, CDR2 YYNGEE. CDR3 loop: CASSVGGKLTDTQYF. The CDR3 bases are TGTGCCAGCAGCGTAGGGGGGAAACTCACAGATACGCAGTATTTT.

This clonotype was seen many times. The chain recombines TRBV20-1 with TRBJ1-4; 7 nucleotides match TRBD1. Per the germline V gene, CDR1 is DFQATT and CDR2 is SNEGSKA (reference sequence). The CDR3 is 12 residues long. CDR3 coding DNA: TGCGGATTACAGGGGTTGGGGGAAAAACTGTTTTTT. This sequence encodes CGLQGLGEKLFF.

In this sample, this clonotype turned up many times. The chain recombines TRBV7-8 with TRBJ2-2; 9 nucleotides align to TRBD2. Germline CDR1 and CDR2: SGHVS and FQNEAQ. Unmatched junction bases numbered 6, after V lost 5 bases and J lost 2 bases. CDR3 size: 16 residues. The CDR3 sequence is CASSRNSGGNTGELFF. CDR3 nucleotides: TGTGCCAGCAGCCGCAATAGCGGGGGAAACACCGGGGAGCTGTTTTTT.

The rearrangement links TRBV2 to TRBJ1-4; no clear D gene. Deletions cut 6 bases from V and 7 bases from J, with 18 bases between. This CDR3 region has 15 residues. Germline values: CDR1 SNHLY, CDR2 FYNNEI. CDR3 in amino acids: CASRPPSGVTEKLFF. Here the CDR3 DNA reads TGTGCCAGCAGACCCCCTTCGGGCGTCACTGAAAAACTGTTTTTT.

Notes on this clonotype: This may stem from a read error, because a much larger clone lies one nucleotide away. The CDR3 nucleotides are TGTGCCAGCAGCCTTCATGAGGGGTTTGTCGAAAAACTGTTGTTT. Translation: CASSLHEGFVEKLLF. The chain couples TRBV3-1 to TRBJ1-4; D perhaps matches TRBD1 (5 bases). The germline V gene encodes CDR1 LGHDT and CDR2 YNNKEL (reference sequence). The CDR3 consists of 15 residues.

This clonotype was detected many times. This chain joins TRBV12-3 or TRBV12-4 and TRBJ2-2, with D possibly being TRBD2 (5 bases). Trimming removed 5 bases from V and 3 bases from J, with 13 bases in between. The CDR3 is made up of 15 amino acids. The CDR3 DNA sequence: TGTGCCAGCAGTCCAAAAACGGACTACACCGGGGAGCTGTTTTTT. Translation: CASSPKTDYTGELFF.

The V call is TRBV4-2, the J call TRBJ1-1; D may be TRBD1 (5 bases). The CDR3 runs to 14 residues. V lost 2 bases to trimming and J lost 7 bases, with 14 bases between them. CDR1 and CDR2 (germline): LGHNA, YNFKEQ. The DNA for the CDR3 is TGTGCCAGCAGCCAAACTCACGGGGGGTTTGAAGCTTTCTTT. Translated, it gives CASSQTHGGFEAFF.